This TCR beta chain was retrieved from a study of persistence of HIV-infected CD4 T cells (dated by TCRdb to 2019 to 2021). In the study overall: CMV- and HIV-1 Gag-responding CD4+ T cells were isolated from ART-treated individuals so that antigen-driven clonal expansion of HIV-1-infected cells could be examined. Participants had been on suppressive ART for a median of about eight years. Peripheral blood samples of up to roughly 180 mL were obtained at multiple time points, with the exception of a couple of participants, for whom leukapheresis was performed at a single time point. TCRbeta sequencing assessed the clonality of all cells in each sorted population, while proviral sequencing assessed the clonality of infected cells. Cross-participant TCR cluster analysis included 8 or 9 participants for CMV and about seven participants for Gag.

Turning to this clone: The target of this receptor is not known. No much larger clone is present one base from it, and per-base qualities are unavailable.

The intended sense of this specimen's treatment or condition label: suppressive antiretroviral therapy. Lysates of CMV-infected fibroblasts were used at about 10 ug/mL for cell stimulation. Memory populations depleted of antigen-responding cells were obtained by sorting nonresponding CD40L-negative CD69-negative CD45RO-high memory CD4+ T cells. Participants were HIV-1-infected adults who started suppressive ART during chronic infection. For at least 4 years, the participants' plasma HIV-1 RNA had been undetectable, below 50 copies/mL. To be included, a participant needed positive CMV serology and a CD4+ T cell count above 400 cells/uL. Before stimulation, PBMCs were isolated using density centrifugation and depleted of CD8+ T cells. For less than 20 hours, the CD8-depleted PBMCs were stimulated with anti-CD28/CD49d costimulation, a CD40-blocking antibody, and enfuvirtide to prevent new infections. Cell sorting was performed on a Beckman Coulter MoFlo Legacy or XDP sorter, and dead cells were excluded with propidium iodide. The QIAamp DNA Mini Kit was used for genomic DNA extraction from samples above one million cells, and the Quick-DNA Microprep Kit was used otherwise.

The study at large found these results: Antigen-responding cells were enriched for degenerate expanded CDR3beta sequences, which suggests convergent selection of CD4+ responses to CMV and Gag. Significantly lower TCRbeta richness was observed in CMV- and Gag-responding cells than in anti-CD3/anti-CD28-responding cells, and higher oligoclonality was observed in CMV-responding cells than in CD3/CD28-stimulated and Gag-responding cells. TCR oligoclonality correlated with proviral oligoclonality within the same sorted populations. The study involved few individuals and tested only a limited range of antigens. Restriction of bulk TCR analyses to the rare CMV-responding cells that actually carried HIV-1 proviruses was not possible.

The immunoSEQ hsTCRB assay version 4 in survey mode was used to sequence TCRbeta repertoires from genomic DNA. For TCRbeta sequencing, genomic DNA was diluted to roughly 10 ng/uL, with up to roughly 1 ug used per sample. The paper's data handling went like this. ImmunoSeq Analyzer 3.0 was used for analysis of TCRbeta data, and diversity was computed on productive nucleotide rearrangements. The improved Chao index was used to estimate lower-bound TCR diversity, and the Gini coefficient was used to estimate clonality using the Immunarch R package. Different nucleotide rearrangements encoding the same CDR3beta amino acid sequence were counted as distinct clonotypes. Differential abundance analysis identified TCRbeta sequences significantly enriched in antigen-responding cells relative to anti-CD3/anti-CD28-activated cells. GLIPH2 grouped TCRs by predicted peptide-MHC specificity, both within each participant and across combined participant data sets. TCRdb limited this immuneACCESS table to in-frame rearrangements with V and J called. A share of clones is missing; checked studies link under half to unresolved V genes, and the rest is unexplained. V and J calls and clone size come straight from that table; D and trimming were deduced from the DNA. A total of 25,000 to 30,000 clones appear in this sample, around 82% of them only once. Clones ranked in the top ten supply more than 0.75% of the sample.

CDR1 is given as MNHEY and CDR2 as SVGAGI, both from the germline V gene. V is trimmed back by 5 bases and J by 4 bases, and the junction contains 3 bases that no gene match accounts for. Including the terminal cysteine and phenylalanine, the CDR3 comprises 15 residues. Only the CDR3 part of the read is kept: 45 bases, read in frame from the first base. This receptor chain uses TRBV6-5 and TRBJ2-2; TRBD1 fits 11 bases in the junction. The starting material was CD4+ T cells sorted from PBMCs after roughly 20-hour stimulation, obtained from a patient who received antiretroviral therapy. The cell subset or site label, read with the paper, signifies: CD40L-CD69- CD45RO-high memory CD4 T cells not responding to CMV lysate. This sequence was found in an adult woman with HIV who was CMV-seropositive. The nucleotide sequence is given as TGTGCCAGCAGTAGGACAGGGGGCATCACCGGGGAGCTGTTTTTT. Translated, this is CASSRTGGITGELFF.